This TCR beta chain was obtained from a study of shared clonotypes between healthy human individuals. Naive CD8 cells lacked CD45RO and underwent positive selection for CCR7, leaving out terminally differentiated effector memory CD45RA+ cells. Trimming left V 4 bases short and J 6 bases short, with 17 bases between. This CDR3 is built from 15 residues. Germline V CDR1 and CDR2: MGHRA, YSYEKL. The assay was immunoSEQ multiplex PCR, and TCRdb's table has in-frame clones only and misses some. The sample contains about 580,000 clones, 95% to 98% of which appear only once. This sequence joins TRBV4-1 and TRBJ2-3; D might be TRBD2 (5 bases). The clonotype originates from a young man in good health. The sample consisted of naive CD8+ T cells sorted from blood. This CDR3 is CASSLSDPSGDTQYF. The CDR3 region has the DNA TGCGCCAGCAGCCTTTCGGACCCGTCGGGGGATACGCAGTATTTT.